This is a list of T cell receptor beta chains from one sample in a study of cytomegalovirus exposure and HLA in healthy donors. Sequenced by immunoSEQ multiplex PCR; TCRdb stores in-frame clones only, minus some. The data show 65,000 to 80,000 clones, approximately 93% seen once. Sequencing was performed on PBMCs. The receptor set was obtained from a woman in her late teens or twenties in good health and CMV-seronegative. Each CDR3 is given with its conserved first and last residue. Fields, in order: CDR3 length, clone size, V gene, CDR3 protein. Where a row states a size, it is once, few, many or the class of an expanded clone; other rows omit it.

14	-	TRBV10-2	CASSYTSGGTEAFF
16	-	TRBV4-2	CASSGRDRGYTGELFF
16	-	TRBV6-6	CASITPRQYMNTEAFF
19	-	TRBV5-1	CASGTGDLRDYLRYNEQFF
14	-	TRBV19	CASRPGLAGGEQFF
15	few	TRBV6-4	CASSDSAASTDTQYF
13	-	TRBV6-1	CASSGTANQPQHF
17	-	TRBV6-1	CASSGTLVGQGTYEQYF
14	once	TRBV6-5	CASSIDSEEETQYF
14	-	TRBV10-1	CASSGTGNTDTQYF
14	-	TRBV19	CASSGTSGSYEQYF
14	-	TRBV29-1	CSAKTDTGGAEAFF
13	-	TRBV7-9	CASGQGSYNEQFF
17	-	TRBV30	CAWSRGALAYSNQPQHF
14	-	TRBV28	CASSFGGRGYEQYF
14	-	TRBV27	CASSKQGFTDTQYF
16	-	TRBV7-9	CASSSGLAGAHFKQFF
14	-	TRBV2	CASTASGIGNEQFF
14	-	TRBV27	CASSVGTTYNEQFF
16	-	TRBV7-2	CASSLDPGMGNQPQHF
14	-	TRBV15	CATSNTRRVAEAFF
14	-	TRBV6-6	CASSETGGSYEQYF
14	-	TRBV28	CASSLYGSNQPQHF
14	-	TRBV4-2	CASSPVGGKETQYF
15	-	TRBV6-5	CASSSTGSFGNEQFF
15	once	TRBV7-9	CASSSRTLQTNEQFF
14	-	TRBV19	CASGRGDRESGYTF
15	once	TRBV5-1	CASSSVPQDHYEQYF
13	-	TRBV10-3	CAISVLAGGEQYF
15	once	TRBV15	CATSPGTSGTDTQYF
19	-	TRBV11-2	CASSLSLGVAGASTDTQYF
14	-	TRBV7-8	CASNLGLAGGEQYF
15	-	TRBV19	CASSIIDRDNQPQHF
14	once	TRBV4-3	CASSQDLGQETQYF
20	once	TRBV6-4	CASGNPIAGGPEVNTGELFF
17	-	TRBV4-3	CASSQGSSGRRNEKLFF
14	-	TRBV6-5	CASSSGGSYNEQFF
14	-	TRBV27	CASSRQGPTYEQYF
15	-	TRBV7-9	CASSHPWTGEETQYF
12	-	TRBV11-2	CASSSGNEKLFF
13	-	TRBV6-4	CASSDSDSGELFF
16	-	TRBV19	CASSSSGTGRTDTQYF
13	-	TRBV25-1	CASSLSQAYGYTF
13	-	TRBV29-1	CSVAGWGNTEAFF
15	-	TRBV15	CATSIPRDNQETQYF